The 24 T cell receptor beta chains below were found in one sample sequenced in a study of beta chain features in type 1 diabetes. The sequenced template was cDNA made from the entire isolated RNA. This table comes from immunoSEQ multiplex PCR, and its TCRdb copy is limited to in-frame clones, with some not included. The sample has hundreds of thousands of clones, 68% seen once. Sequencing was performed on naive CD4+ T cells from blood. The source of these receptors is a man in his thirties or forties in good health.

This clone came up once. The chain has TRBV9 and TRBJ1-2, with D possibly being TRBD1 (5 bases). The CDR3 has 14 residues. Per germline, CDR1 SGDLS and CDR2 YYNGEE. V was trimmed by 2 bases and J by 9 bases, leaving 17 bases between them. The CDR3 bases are TGTGCCAGCAGCGTGAGGGGTACCACGGGTAGCTACACCTTC. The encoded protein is CASSVRGTTGSYTF.

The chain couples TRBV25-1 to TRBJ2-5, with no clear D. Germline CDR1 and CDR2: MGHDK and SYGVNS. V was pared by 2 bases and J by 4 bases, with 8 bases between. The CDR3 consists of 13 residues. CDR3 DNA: TGTGCCAGCAGTGAAGATGTCCGAGAGACCCAGTACTTC. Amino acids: CASSEDVRETQYF. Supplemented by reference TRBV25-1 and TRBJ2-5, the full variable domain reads EADIYQTPRYLVIGTGKKITLECSQTMGHDKMYWYQQDPGMELHLIHYSYGVNSTEKGDLSSESTVSRIRTEHFPLTLESARPSHTSQYLCASSEDVRETQYFGPGTRLLVL.

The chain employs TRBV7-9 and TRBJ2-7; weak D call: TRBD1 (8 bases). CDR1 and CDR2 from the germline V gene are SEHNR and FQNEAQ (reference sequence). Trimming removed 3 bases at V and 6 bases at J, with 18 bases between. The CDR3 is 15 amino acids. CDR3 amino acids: CASSLGQASGGEQYF. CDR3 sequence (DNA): TGTGCCAGCAGCTTGGGACAGGCCTCGGGGGGCGAGCAGTACTTC.

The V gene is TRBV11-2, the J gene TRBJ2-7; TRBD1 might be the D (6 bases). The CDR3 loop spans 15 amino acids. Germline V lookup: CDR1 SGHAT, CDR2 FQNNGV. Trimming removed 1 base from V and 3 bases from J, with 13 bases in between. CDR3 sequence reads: CASSLVVGQRYEQYF. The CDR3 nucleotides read TGTGCCAGCAGCTTAGTGGTGGGACAACGCTACGAGCAGTACTTC.

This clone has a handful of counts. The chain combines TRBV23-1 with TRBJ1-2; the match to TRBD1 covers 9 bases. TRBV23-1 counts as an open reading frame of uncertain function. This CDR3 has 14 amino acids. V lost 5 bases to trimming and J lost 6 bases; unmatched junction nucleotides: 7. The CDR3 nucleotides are TGCGCCAGCAGTTTCCGGGACAGGGTGAATGGCTACACCTTC. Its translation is CASSFRDRVNGYTF.

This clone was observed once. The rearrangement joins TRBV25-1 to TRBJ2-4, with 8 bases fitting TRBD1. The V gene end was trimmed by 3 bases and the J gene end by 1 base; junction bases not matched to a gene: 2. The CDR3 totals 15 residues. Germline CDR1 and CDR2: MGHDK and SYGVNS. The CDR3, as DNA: TGTGCCAGCAGTGACGGACAGGGCGCCAAAAACATTCAGTACTTC. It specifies CASSDGQGAKNIQYF.

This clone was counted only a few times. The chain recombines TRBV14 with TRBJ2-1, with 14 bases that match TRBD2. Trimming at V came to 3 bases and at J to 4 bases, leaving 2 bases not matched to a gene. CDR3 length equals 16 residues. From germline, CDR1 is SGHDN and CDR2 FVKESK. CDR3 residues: CASSQGLAGDYNEQFF. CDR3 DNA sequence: TGTGCCAGCAGCCAGGGACTAGCGGGAGATTACAATGAGCAGTTCTTC.

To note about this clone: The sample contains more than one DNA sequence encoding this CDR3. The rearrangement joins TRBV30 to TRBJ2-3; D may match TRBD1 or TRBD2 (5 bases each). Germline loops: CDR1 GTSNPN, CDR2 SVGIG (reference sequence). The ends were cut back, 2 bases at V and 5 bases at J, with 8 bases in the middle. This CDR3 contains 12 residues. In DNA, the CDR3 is TGTGCCTGGAGTCCTGGGGGAGATACGCAGTATTTT. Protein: CAWSPGGDTQYF.

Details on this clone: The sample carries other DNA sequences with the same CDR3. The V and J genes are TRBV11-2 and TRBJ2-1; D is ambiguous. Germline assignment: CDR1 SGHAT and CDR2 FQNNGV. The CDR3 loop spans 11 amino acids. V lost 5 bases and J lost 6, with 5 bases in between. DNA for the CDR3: TGTGCCAGCAGCCTGCTCAATGAGCAGTTCTTC. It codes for CASSLLNEQFF.

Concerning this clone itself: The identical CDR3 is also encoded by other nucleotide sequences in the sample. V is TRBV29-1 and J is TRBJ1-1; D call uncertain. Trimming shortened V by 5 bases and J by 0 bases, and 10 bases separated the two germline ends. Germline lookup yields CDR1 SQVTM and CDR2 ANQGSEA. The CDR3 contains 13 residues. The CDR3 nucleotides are TGCAGCGTTTCTGGCTTAATGAACACTGAAGCTTTCTTT. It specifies CSVSGLMNTEAFF.

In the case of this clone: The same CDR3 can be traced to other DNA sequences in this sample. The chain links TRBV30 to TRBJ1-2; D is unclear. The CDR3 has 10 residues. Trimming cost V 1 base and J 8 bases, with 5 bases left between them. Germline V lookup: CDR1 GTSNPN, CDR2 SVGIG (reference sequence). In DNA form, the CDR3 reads TGTGCCTGGAGTGGGGGAGGCTACACCTTC. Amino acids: CAWSGGGYTF.

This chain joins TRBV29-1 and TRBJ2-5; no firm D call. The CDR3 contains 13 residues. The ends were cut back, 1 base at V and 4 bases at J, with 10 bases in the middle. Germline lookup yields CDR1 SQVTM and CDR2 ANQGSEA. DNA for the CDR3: TGCAGCGTTGAAGGGATGGTACGAGAGACCCAGTACTTC. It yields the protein CSVEGMVRETQYF. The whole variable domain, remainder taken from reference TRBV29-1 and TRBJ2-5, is SAVISQKPSRDICQRGTSLTIQCQVDSQVTMMFWYRQQPGQSLTLIATANQGSEATYESGFVIDKFPISRPNLTFSTLTVSNMSPEDSSIYLCSVEGMVRETQYFGPGTRLLVL.

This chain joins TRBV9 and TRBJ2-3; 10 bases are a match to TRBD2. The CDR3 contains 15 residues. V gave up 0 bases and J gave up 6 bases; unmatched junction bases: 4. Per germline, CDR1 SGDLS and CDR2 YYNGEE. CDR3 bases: TGTGCCAGCAGCGTAGACGGTAGCGGGAGGGATACGCAGTATTTT. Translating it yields CASSVDGSGRDTQYF.

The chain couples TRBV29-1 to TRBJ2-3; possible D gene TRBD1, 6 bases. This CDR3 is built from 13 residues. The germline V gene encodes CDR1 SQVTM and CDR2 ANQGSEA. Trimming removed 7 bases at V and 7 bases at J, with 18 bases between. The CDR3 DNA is TGCAGCGCGCTACGGCAGGGGATTCATACGCAGTATTTT. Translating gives CSALRQGIHTQYF.

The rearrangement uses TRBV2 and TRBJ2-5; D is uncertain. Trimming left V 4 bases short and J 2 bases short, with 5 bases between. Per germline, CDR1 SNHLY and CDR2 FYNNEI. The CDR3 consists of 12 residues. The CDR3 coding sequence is TGTGCCAGCAGTGCCAGGCAAGAGACCCAGTACTTC. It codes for CASSARQETQYF.

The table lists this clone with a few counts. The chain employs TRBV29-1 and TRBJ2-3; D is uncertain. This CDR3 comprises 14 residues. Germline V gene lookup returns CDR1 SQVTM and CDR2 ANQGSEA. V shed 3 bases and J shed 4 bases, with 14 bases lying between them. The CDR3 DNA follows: TGCAGCGTTGACTACGATTCCCGAGCAGATACGCAGTATTTT. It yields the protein CSVDYDSRADTQYF.

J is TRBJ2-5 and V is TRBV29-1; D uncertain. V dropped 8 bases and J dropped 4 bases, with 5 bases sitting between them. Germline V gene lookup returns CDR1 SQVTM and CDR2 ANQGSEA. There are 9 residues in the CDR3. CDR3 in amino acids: CSFGETQYF. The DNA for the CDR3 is TGCAGCTTCGGAGAGACCCAGTACTTC.

In nucleotides, the CDR3 is TGTGCCAGCAGTCCGGGACAGGGTTACGAGCAGTACTTC. Protein: CASSPGQGYEQYF. The gene calls are TRBV25-1 and TRBJ2-7; 9 bases match TRBD1. V lost 5 bases, J lost 4 bases, and 3 bases stayed unmatched. Germline lookup yields CDR1 MGHDK and CDR2 SYGVNS. This CDR3 is built from 13 residues.

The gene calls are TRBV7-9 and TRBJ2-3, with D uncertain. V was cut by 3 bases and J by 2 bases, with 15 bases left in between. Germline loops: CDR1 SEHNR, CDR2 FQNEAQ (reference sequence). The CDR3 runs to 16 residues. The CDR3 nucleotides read TGTGCCAGCAGCTTTAGGTCTTCCTGGGCCACAGATACGCAGTATTTT. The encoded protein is CASSFRSSWATDTQYF.

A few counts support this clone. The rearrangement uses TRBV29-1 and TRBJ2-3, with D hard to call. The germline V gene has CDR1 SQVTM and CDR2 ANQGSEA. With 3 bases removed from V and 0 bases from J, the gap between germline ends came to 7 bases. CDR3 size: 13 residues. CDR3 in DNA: TGCAGCGTTGAGACAACTAGCACAGATACGCAGTATTTT. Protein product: CSVETTSTDTQYF.

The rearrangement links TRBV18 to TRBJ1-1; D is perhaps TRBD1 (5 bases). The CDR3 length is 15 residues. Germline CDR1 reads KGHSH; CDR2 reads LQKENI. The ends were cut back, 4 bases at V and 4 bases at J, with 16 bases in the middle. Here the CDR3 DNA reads TGTGCCAGCTCACAAACCCTACAGGTCAGCACTGAAGCTTTCTTT. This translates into CASSQTLQVSTEAFF.

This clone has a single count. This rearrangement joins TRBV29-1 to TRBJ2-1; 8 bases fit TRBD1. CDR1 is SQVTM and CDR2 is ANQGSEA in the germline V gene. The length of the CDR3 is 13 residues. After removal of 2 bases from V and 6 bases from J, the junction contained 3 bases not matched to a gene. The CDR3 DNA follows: TGCAGCGTTGAATCTACAGGGGGCAATGAGCAGTTCTTC. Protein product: CSVESTGGNEQFF.

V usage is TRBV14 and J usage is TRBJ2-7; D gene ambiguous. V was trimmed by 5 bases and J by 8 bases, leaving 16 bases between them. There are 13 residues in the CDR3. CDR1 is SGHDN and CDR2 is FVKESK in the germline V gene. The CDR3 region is CASSTDPLGKQYF. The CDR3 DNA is TGTGCCAGCAGCACGGACCCACTGGGGAAGCAGTACTTC.

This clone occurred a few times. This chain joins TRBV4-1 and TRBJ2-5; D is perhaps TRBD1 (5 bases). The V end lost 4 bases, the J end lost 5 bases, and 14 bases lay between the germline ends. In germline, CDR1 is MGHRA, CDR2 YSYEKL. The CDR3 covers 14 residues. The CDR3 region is CASSLAIYRETQYF. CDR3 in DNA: TGCGCCAGCAGCCTCGCAATCTACAGGGAGACCCAGTACTTC.